The following is a T cell receptor (beta chain) sequence with its context. This sample is drawn from a study of blood T cell repertoires in COVID-19. Study-level information: From T cells, B-cell-depleted T cells, or PBMCs came the material, which was cDNA or gDNA.

Method: immunoSEQ multiplex PCR; TCRdb's copy keeps in-frame clones and lacks some. Of roughly 300,000 clones in the sample, roughly 90% were seen once. After removal of 0 bases from V and 15 bases from J, the junction contained 9 bases not matched to a gene. CDR3 size: 15 residues. Per the germline V gene, CDR1 is SGHTA and CDR2 is FQGNSA. The sequenced sample consisted of peripheral blood. This receptor was identified in a woman between 25 and 40 years old with COVID-19, enrolled during active disease. This sequence joins TRBV7-2 and TRBJ2-1; TRBD2 matches at 12 bases. The CDR3 loop is CASSLATSGGLNRFF. CDR3 sequence (DNA): TGTGCCAGCAGCTTAGCGACTAGCGGGGGTCTCAACCGGTTCTTC. Full variable domain (rest looked up from reference TRBV7-2 and TRBJ2-1): GAGVSQSPSNKVTEKGKDVELRCDPISGHTALYWYRQSLGQGLEFLIYFQGNSAPDKSGLPSDRFSAERTGGSVSTLTIQRTQQEDSAVYLCASSLATSGGLNRFFGPGTRLTVL.